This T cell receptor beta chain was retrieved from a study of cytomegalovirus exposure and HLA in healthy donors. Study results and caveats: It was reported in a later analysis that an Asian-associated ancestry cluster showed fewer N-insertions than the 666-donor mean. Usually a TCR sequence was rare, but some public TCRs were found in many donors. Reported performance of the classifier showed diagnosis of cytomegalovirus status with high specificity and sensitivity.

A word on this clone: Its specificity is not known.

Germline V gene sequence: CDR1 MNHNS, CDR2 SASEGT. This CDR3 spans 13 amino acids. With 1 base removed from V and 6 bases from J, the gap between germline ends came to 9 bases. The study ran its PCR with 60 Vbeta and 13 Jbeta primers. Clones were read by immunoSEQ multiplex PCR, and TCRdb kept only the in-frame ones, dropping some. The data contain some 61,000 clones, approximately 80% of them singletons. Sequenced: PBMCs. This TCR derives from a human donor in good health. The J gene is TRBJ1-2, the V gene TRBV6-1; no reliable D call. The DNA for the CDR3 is TGTGCCAGCAGTGAAGGCGGGTACAATGGCTACACCTTC. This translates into CASSEGGYNGYTF.